Listed here is a single TCR beta chain. Its antigen is unidentified. This record comes from a study of cytomegalovirus exposure and HLA in healthy donors. Study-level results: Sequencing likely generated an artifact that appeared as a cluster of highly shared sequence variants. Most of the TCR beta V segments (in an earlier analysis) were productive either about 87% or about 30% of the time. Prediction of most subjects' HLA-A and HLA-B alleles by TCR beta sequences was reportedly accurate.

PCR used 60 Vbeta primers and 13 Jbeta primers. Clones were sequenced by immunoSEQ multiplex PCR, and TCRdb holds only the in-frame ones, with some missing. This sample's clone table lists some 110,000 clones. This CDR3 spans 13 amino acids. The germline V gene has CDR1 SEHNR and CDR2 FQNEAQ (reference sequence). J was trimmed by 5 bases and V by 4 bases; bases with no gene match: 3. The clonotype was recovered from a young man in good health and CMV-seronegative. Material: PBMCs. The J gene is TRBJ1-1, the V gene TRBV7-9, with 8 bases aligning to TRBD1. CDR3 DNA sequence: TGTGCCAGCAGCTGGACAGGGCAAACTGAAGCTTTCTTT. Protein product: CASSWTGQTEAFF.